This T cell receptor (beta chain) was recorded in a study of radiotherapy plus CTLA-4 blockade in lung cancer. Focal radiation was given together with CTLA-4 blockade (ipilimumab) to patients with chemo-refractory metastatic non-small-cell lung cancer. CDR3 size: 14 residues. V lost 4 bases and J 1 base, leaving 11 bases between the germline ends. Germline CDR1 reads SGHRS; CDR2 reads YFSETQ. TCRdb's copy holds only in-frame clones and misses some; the assay was immunoSEQ multiplex PCR. This table holds 35,000 to 55,000 clones, approximately 80% found once. Study outcomes and limitations: Following radiotherapy plus ipilimumab, tumor-derived TCR clones expanded in the blood. With interferon-beta, early dynamics of blood T cell clones were reported to best predict response.

This clone was recorded once. The antigen is unknown. Material: peripheral blood, obtained from a patient treated with radiotherapy plus ipilimumab. The TCR originated in a human donor with non-small cell lung cancer whose response to radiotherapy plus ipilimumab could not be evaluated. The genes are TRBV5-1 and TRBJ1-1; D not certain. As DNA, the CDR3 is TGCGCCAGCAGCCCCCAGACTGGGAACACTGAAGCTTTCTTT. It is translated as CASSPQTGNTEAFF. Looking up the rest from reference TRBV5-1 and TRBJ1-1 gives the full variable domain: KAGVTQTPRYLIKTRGQQVTLSCSPISGHRSVSWYQQTPGQGLQFLFEYFSETQRNKGNFPGRFSGRQFSNSRSEMNVSTLELGDSALYLCASSPQTGNTEAFFGQGTRLTVV.